This T cell receptor beta chain is from a study of metastatic and nonmetastatic thyroid tumors. Study context: Across blood and tumor or nodule tissue, repertoires from malignant and benign thyroid patients were compared with one another.

This clone was counted at least ten times. From germline, CDR1 is SGHRS and CDR2 YFSETQ. The CDR3 contains 15 residues. V lost 6 bases and J 3 bases, leaving 15 bases between the germline ends. TCRdb re-clonotyped the PCR reads via MiXCR. The sample includes 15,000 or so clones, less than 20% of them seen just once. All patients reached thyroid surgery having received no treatment beforehand. The chain has TRBV5-1 and TRBJ2-2; D is possibly TRBD2 (6 bases). The sequenced sample was blood. This clonotype was obtained from a female donor with papillary thyroid cancer or a benign thyroid nodule (not recorded which). Some clones in this sample may be carry-over from other donors' samples. The CDR3 nucleotides read TGCGCCAGCATGGGCGGGAATTCTTACACCGGGGAGCTGTTTTTT. Translated: CASMGGNSYTGELFF.